The 15 T cell receptor beta chains below come from one sample, sequenced in a study of shared clonotypes between healthy human individuals. The assay was immunoSEQ multiplex PCR, and TCRdb's table has in-frame clones only and misses some. This table holds some 2.3 million clones, about 92% found once. The sequencing sample was made of naive CD4+ T cells from PBMCs. Regarding subset: CD45RA+ positively selected. The receptors stem from a man aged 18 to 29 in good health. Some clones in this sample may be carry-over from other donors' samples.

The chain joins TRBV28 to TRBJ2-3; possibly TRBD1 for D (6 bases). This CDR3 spans 15 amino acids. Germline lookup yields CDR1 MDHEN and CDR2 SYDVKM. V dropped 2 bases and J dropped 3 bases, with 12 bases sitting between them. The CDR3 nucleotides are TGTGCCAGCAGTTTAGGAGGACAGCTAACAGATACGCAGTATTTT. It specifies CASSLGGQLTDTQYF.

This clone was counted between two and nine times. The chain employs TRBV11-1 and TRBJ1-2; no clear D. This CDR3 is 14 amino acids long. Between the trimmed V and J ends, which lost 5 bases and 4 bases, there was a span of 14 bases. CDR1 is SGHAT and CDR2 is FQDESV in the germline V gene (reference sequence). This chain's CDR3 is CASSPEPGAYGYTF. The CDR3 DNA reads as TGTGCCAGCAGCCCCGAGCCGGGAGCCTATGGCTACACCTTC.

This chain links TRBV29-1 with TRBJ2-1; D possibly matches TRBD1 or TRBD2 (5 bases each). This CDR3 is 15 amino acids long. The germline V gene has CDR1 SQVTM and CDR2 ANQGSEA. Trimming took off 6 bases at V and 0 bases at J, with 15 bases between the two ends. The DNA for the CDR3 is TGCAGCGTCGCCGGGACGGTGAGCTCCTACAATGAGCAGTTCTTC. Protein product: CSVAGTVSSYNEQFF.

About this clone: This same CDR3 is encoded by further DNA sequences in the sample. The chain is built from TRBV7-9 and TRBJ1-5; weak D call: TRBD1 (5 bases). CDR1 is SEHNR and CDR2 is FQNEAQ in the germline V gene (reference sequence). This CDR3 region has 13 residues. Deletions cut 5 bases from V and 7 bases from J, with 12 bases between. CDR3 protein: CASSPGGAQPQHF. The CDR3 DNA reads TGTGCCAGCAGCCCAGGCGGGGCCCAGCCCCAGCATTTT.

The genes are TRBV28 and TRBJ1-3; 8 bases line up with TRBD1. Germline V CDR1 and CDR2: MDHEN, SYDVKM. This CDR3 is 14 amino acids long. J was trimmed by 8 bases and V by 7 bases; bases with no gene match: 10. CDR3 nucleotides: TGTGCCAGCACCAACCCGACAGGGGAGCACACCATATATTTT. Translation gives CASTNPTGEHTIYF.

Notes on this clone: Other DNA sequences in the same sample also yield this CDR3. This chain joins TRBV14 and TRBJ2-2, with unresolved D. This CDR3 is built from 13 residues. Looked up from germline, CDR1 is SGHDN and CDR2 is FVKESK. V was trimmed by 4 bases and J by 5 bases, leaving 8 bases between them. The CDR3 sequence: CASSPGRTGELFF. The CDR3 bases are TGTGCCAGCAGCCCTGGAAGGACCGGGGAGCTGTTTTTT.

The V and J genes are TRBV6-5 and TRBJ2-1; 11 nucleotides align to TRBD2. The CDR3 is 13 residues long. In germline, CDR1 is MNHEY, CDR2 SVGAGI. Trimming at V came to 6 bases and at J to 15 bases, leaving 10 bases not matched to a gene. CDR3 loop: CASSSLAGGPTFF. The CDR3 nucleotides are TGTGCCAGCAGCTCTCTAGCGGGAGGCCCCACGTTCTTC.

A remark on this clone: Sequence at one end of the junction differs from germline and may be a read error. The V gene is TRBV7-7, the J gene TRBJ2-5; 12 bases match TRBD2. The CDR3 sequence is 15 residues long. The germline gives CDR1 SSHAT, CDR2 FNYEAQ (reference sequence). CDR3 coding DNA: TGTGCCAGCAGCCTAGCGGGAGGGCCGGTAGAGACCCAGTACTTC. This gives the protein CASSLAGGPVETQYF.

This chain uses TRBV7-2 with TRBJ1-3; D unclear. This CDR3 spans 17 amino acids. The V end was cut by 1 base, the J end by 0 bases, with 13 bases between. The germline CDR1 and CDR2 sequences are SGHTA and FQGNSA. The DNA for the CDR3 is TGTGCCAGCAGCTTAGGGTTAACCTTCGCCTCTGGAAACACCATATATTTT. It is translated as CASSLGLTFASGNTIYF.

The CDR3 DNA reads as TGTGCCAGCTGCCCCCCAGGGTATGGCTACACCTTC. Translating it yields CASCPPGYGYTF. The rearrangement joins TRBV28 to TRBJ1-2, with D tentatively TRBD1 (5 bases). The V end lost 8 bases, the J end lost 5 bases, and 12 bases lay between the germline ends. The CDR3 extends over 12 amino acids. CDR1 and CDR2 (germline): MDHEN, SYDVKM.

The chain uses TRBV7-9 and TRBJ1-1; 8 bases match TRBD1. Trimming cost V 6 bases and J 3 bases; bases outside gene matches: 3. CDR1 SEHNR and CDR2 FQNEAQ come from the germline V gene (reference sequence). The CDR3 has 13 residues. The CDR3 sequence is CASRSQGDTEAFF. The CDR3, as DNA: TGTGCCAGCAGATCACAGGGGGACACTGAAGCTTTCTTT.

V and J are TRBV2 and TRBJ2-2; no firm D call. Germline V gene lookup returns CDR1 SNHLY and CDR2 FYNNEI. Deletions cut 7 bases from V and 6 bases from J, with 6 bases between. CDR3 length: 11 amino acids. The CDR3 region has the DNA TGTGCCAGCAATTATGCCGGGGAGCTGTTTTTT. Its protein is CASNYAGELFF.

The chain couples TRBV18 to TRBJ1-2, with D hard to call. The CDR3 contains 14 residues. Deletions cut 3 bases from V and 2 bases from J, with 10 bases between. CDR1 is KGHSH, CDR2 LQKENI, per germline. The DNA for the CDR3 is TGTGCCAGCTCACCCGGAGGACGGAACTATGGCTACACCTTC. This translates into CASSPGGRNYGYTF.

This chain joins TRBV5-1 and TRBJ2-5; no clear D gene. CDR1 is SGHRS, CDR2 YFSETQ, per germline. This CDR3 contains 15 residues. The ends were cut back, 4 bases at V and 5 bases at J, with 18 bases in the middle. The CDR3 sequence is CASSPDMIGPETQYF. As DNA, the CDR3 is TGCGCCAGCAGCCCCGATATGATAGGCCCGGAGACCCAGTACTTC.

The CDR3 DNA sequence: TGTGCCAGCAGCTTATCTCAGGGACAGGGGGACAATCAGCCCCAGCATTTT. It translates to CASSLSQGQGDNQPQHF. The gene calls are TRBV7-2 and TRBJ1-5, with 11 bases aligning to TRBD1. Germline loops: CDR1 SGHTA, CDR2 FQGNSA. CDR3 length: 17 amino acids. The V and J ends lost 2 bases and 3 bases, in that order; junction bases with no gene match: 6.